This T cell receptor beta chain was observed in a study of monozygotic twins with inflammatory bowel disease. A template switching step added UMIs, each with a 6-nucleotide sample barcode. TCRdb re-called the 5' RACE reads; one entry per CDR3 protein, DNA not given. This repertoire includes under 150,000 distinct CDR3 sequences. The CDR3 has 14 amino acids. Per the germline V gene, CDR1 is DFQATT and CDR2 is SNEGSKA (reference sequence). The origin of this receptor is a human donor with ulcerative colitis or Crohn's disease, or a healthy co-twin of an affected twin (not recorded which). Material: blood. The chain joins TRBV20-1 to TRBJ2-5; TCRdb gives TRBD1 as the D gene, but with no DNA this cannot be confirmed. This CDR3 is CSALTGTWGETQYF.